The entry below describes one TCR beta chain. In each case, RNA was isolated and then reverse transcribed into cDNA as the sequencing template. Repertoires were generated with immunoSEQ multiplex PCR, while TCRdb's copy carries only in-frame clones and drops some. The data show approximately 150,000 clones, 50% to 65% seen once. These data come from a study of CD8+ T cells in alopecia areata. PBMCs yielded sorted CD4+ and CD8+ T cells. The CDR3 is made up of 13 amino acids. V lost 0 bases to trimming and J lost 8 bases, with 10 bases between them. CDR1 and CDR2 (germline): MNHEY, SVGAGI. Sequencing used CD4+ T cells sorted from blood. The receptor comes from a human donor in good health. V usage is TRBV6-5 and J usage is TRBJ1-1, with no clear D. The CDR3 DNA reads TGTGCCAGCAGTTACTCGAGTGCGCCCGAAGCTTTCTTT. Encoded protein: CASSYSSAPEAFF.